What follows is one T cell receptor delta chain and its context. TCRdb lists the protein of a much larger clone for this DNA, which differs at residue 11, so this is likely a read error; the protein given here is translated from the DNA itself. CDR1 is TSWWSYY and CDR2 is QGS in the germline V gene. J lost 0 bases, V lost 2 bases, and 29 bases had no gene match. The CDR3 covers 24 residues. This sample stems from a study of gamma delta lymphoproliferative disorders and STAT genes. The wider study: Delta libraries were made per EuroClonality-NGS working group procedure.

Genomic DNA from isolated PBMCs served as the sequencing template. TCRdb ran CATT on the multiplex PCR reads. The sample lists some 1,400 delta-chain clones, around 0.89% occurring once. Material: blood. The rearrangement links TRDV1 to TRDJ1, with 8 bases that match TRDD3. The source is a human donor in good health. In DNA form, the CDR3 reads TGTGCTCTTGGGGAATATTTGGTCGCCAATCTCATAACTGGGGGCCCGAAGTACACCGATAAACTCATCTTT. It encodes CALGEYLVANLITGGPKYTDKLIF.